Shown below are 17 T cell receptor beta chains from a single sample sequenced in a study of OX40 agonist ivuxolimab in advanced cancers. Data came from immunoSEQ multiplex PCR; TCRdb stores just in-frame clones and leaves some out. In the table there are 30,000 to 40,000 clones, approximately 80% of which are singletons. This specimen consisted of CD4+ or CD8+ T cells sorted from blood, obtained in a trial of the OX40 agonist ivuxolimab. The source of these receptors is an adult with an advanced solid tumor such as melanoma, head and neck, liver or kidney cancer.

The CDR3 nucleotides are TGCAGCGTTGTCGGGACAGGGGGATCCCACGAGCAGTACTTC. Residues: CSVVGTGGSHEQYF. V and J are TRBV29-1 and TRBJ2-7, with 11 nucleotides matching TRBD1. Trimming took 4 bases from V and 5 from J; bases not matched to a gene: 7. Per the germline V gene, CDR1 is SQVTM and CDR2 is ANQGSEA. The CDR3 extends over 14 amino acids.

Comment on this clone: Since a far larger clone is one base different, this is likely a read error. This chain links TRBV6-5 with TRBJ1-2; D unclear. Germline V gene data show CDR1 as MNHEY and CDR2 as SVGAGI. CDR3 length: 15 residues. CDR3 DNA sequence: TGTGCCAGCAGTGCGGACGAAGGATCCAACTATAGCTACACCTTC. This encodes CASSADEGSNYSYTF.

The chain recombines TRBV9 with TRBJ2-2; no clear D gene. The CDR3 is 14 amino acids. Per germline, CDR1 SGDLS and CDR2 YYNGEE. Trimming pared 2 bases from V and 2 bases from J, leaving 7 bases between. CDR3 in amino acids: CASSVMKNTGELFF. The DNA for the CDR3 is TGTGCCAGCAGCGTTATGAAAAACACCGGGGAGCTGTTTTTT.

V usage is TRBV11-2 and J usage is TRBJ2-1; a possible D gene is TRBD1 (6 bases). Looked up from germline, CDR1 is SGHAT and CDR2 is FQNNGV. This CDR3 has 14 residues. V was cut by 5 bases and J by 6 bases, with 14 bases left in between. The CDR3 DNA reads TGTGCCAGCAGCATCGTGACAGGCTCCAATGAGCAGTTCTTC. It codes for CASSIVTGSNEQFF.

V is TRBV11-3 and J is TRBJ2-2, with D uncertain. The germline CDR1 and CDR2 sequences are SGHNT and YENEEA. V lost 6 bases to trimming and J lost 4 bases, with 6 bases between them. The CDR3 is 12 amino acids. The CDR3 loop is CASSSATGELFF. The CDR3 DNA reads as TGTGCCAGCAGTTCGGCCACCGGGGAGCTGTTTTTT. The full variable domain, with the rest looked up from reference TRBV11-3 and TRBJ2-2, is EAGVVQSPRYKIIEKKQPVAFWCNPISGHNTLYWYLQNLGQGPELLIRYENEEAVDDSQLPKDRFSAERLKGVDSTLKIQPAELGDSAVYLCASSSATGELFFGEGSRLTVL.

The V gene is TRBV12-5, the J gene TRBJ2-2; 11 nucleotides align to TRBD2. The CDR3 has 18 residues. Germline trimming cut 4 bases from V and 0 bases from J; bases unmatched to any gene: 7. Germline values: CDR1 LGHNT, CDR2 FRNRAP. CDR3 in DNA: TGTGCTAGTGGTTCACTTAGCGGGGGGGCGGCGAACACCGGGGAGCTGTTTTTT. Protein product: CASGSLSGGAANTGELFF.

The chain has TRBV7-9 and TRBJ2-2; TRBD1 matches 8 bases. Germline V lookup: CDR1 SEHNR, CDR2 FQNEAQ (reference sequence). There are 19 residues in the CDR3. J gave up 4 bases and V 4 bases, and 17 bases lay outside the gene matches. Here the CDR3 reads CASSSRLGQDSSSTGELFF. The DNA for the CDR3 is TGTGCCAGCAGCTCAAGGCTGGGACAGGATTCGTCGAGCACCGGGGAGCTGTTTTTT. Together with reference TRBV7-9 and TRBJ2-2, the CDR3 gives the full variable domain: DTGVSQNPRHKITKRGQNVTFRCDPISEHNRLYWYRQTLGQGPEFLTYFQNEAQLEKSRLLSDRFSAERPKGSFSTLEIQRTEQGDSAMYLCASSSRLGQDSSSTGELFFGEGSRLTVL.

This clone has just one count. V and J are TRBV7-2 and TRBJ2-1; 8 bases are shared with TRBD1. The CDR3 loop spans 15 amino acids. Trimming cost V 4 bases and J 10 bases; bases outside gene matches: 12. Germline V gene sequence: CDR1 SGHTA, CDR2 FQGNSA. The DNA of the CDR3 is TGTGCCAGCAGCTCGACAGGGGATTTAAATCGGGAGCAGTTCTTC. Translated, it gives CASSSTGDLNREQFF.

This clone was counted a single time. Germline and junction disagree at one end, which may indicate a read error. This chain links TRBV5-4 with TRBJ2-3; tentatively, D is TRBD2 (5 bases). The CDR3 consists of 16 residues. Germline V gives CDR1 SGHNT, CDR2 YYREEE (reference sequence). The CDR3, as DNA: TGCGCCAGCAGCCAAGATGAGGGAGTCGGCACAGATACGCAGTATTTT. The encoded protein is CASSQDEGVGTDTQYF.

The chain uses TRBV5-6 and TRBJ2-7; the D is unclear. Trimming shortened V by 1 base and J by 0 bases, and 5 bases separated the two germline ends. Germline V gene lookup returns CDR1 SGHDT and CDR2 YYEEEE. The CDR3 is made up of 13 amino acids. DNA for the CDR3: TGTGCCAGCAGCTTGAGGGACTCCTACGAGCAGTACTTC. This translates into CASSLRDSYEQYF.

The chain has TRBV5-1 and TRBJ1-4, with D possibly matching TRBD1 (6 bases). Trimming stripped 3 bases from V and 7 bases from J, with 25 bases between. The CDR3 length is 18 residues. CDR1 and CDR2 from the germline V gene are SGHRS and YFSETQ. The CDR3: CASSSDEMTGSVSEKLFF. Here the CDR3 DNA reads TGCGCCAGCAGCTCAGATGAGATGACAGGCTCAGTATCTGAAAAACTGTTTTTT.

The chain employs TRBV19 and TRBJ1-1; 9 bases line up with TRBD1. J gave up 5 bases and V 8 bases, and 9 bases lay outside the gene matches. This CDR3 contains 14 residues. CDR1 is LNHDA and CDR2 is SQIVND in the germline V gene (reference sequence). The CDR3 sequence is CASDTGGGGTEAFF. DNA of the CDR3: TGTGCCAGTGATACAGGGGGCGGAGGGACTGAAGCTTTCTTT.

J is TRBJ1-5 and V is TRBV6-5, with D perhaps TRBD1 (5 bases). V gave up 7 bases and J gave up 6 bases, with 13 bases separating them. The CDR3 covers 13 residues. Germline loops: CDR1 MNHEY, CDR2 SVGAGI. The CDR3: CASTPGLGQPQHF. The CDR3 DNA sequence: TGTGCCAGCACCCCGGGGCTGGGTCAGCCCCAGCATTTT.

The chain carries TRBV7-9 and TRBJ2-7; a possible D gene is TRBD1 (5 bases). CDR3 size: 16 residues. V was shortened by 1 base and J by 6 bases, with 19 bases between the two germline ends. Germline V gives CDR1 SEHNR, CDR2 FQNEAQ (reference sequence). CDR3 nucleotides: TGTGCCAGCAGCTTAGAGGGGCTGTTGGGGTCGGGCGAGCAGTACTTC. It translates to CASSLEGLLGSGEQYF.

V gene TRBV7-2 combines with J gene TRBJ1-2; D possibly corresponds to TRBD1 (5 bases). CDR3 length: 16 residues. V lost 5 bases and J 4 bases, leaving 20 bases between the germline ends. The germline gives CDR1 SGHTA, CDR2 FQGNSA. CDR3 in DNA: TGTGCCAGCAGCCCTGGGGCAGCCTCCCTGAGCTATGGCTACACCTTC. Encoded protein: CASSPGAASLSYGYTF.

The chain combines TRBV5-6 with TRBJ2-7; 10 bases agree with TRBD2. The CDR3 totals 14 residues. The germline gives CDR1 SGHDT, CDR2 YYEEEE. V was clipped by 3 bases and J by 3 bases; unmatched bases: 3. CDR3 nucleotide sequence: TGTGCCAGCAGCTATAGCGGGAGGAACTACGAGCAGTACTTC. It specifies CASSYSGRNYEQYF.

The J gene is TRBJ2-5, the V gene TRBV28; TRBD1 matches 10 bases. V shed 5 bases, J shed 3 bases, and the junction held 15 bases outside the gene matches. Germline CDR1 and CDR2: MDHEN and SYDVKM. The CDR3 has 18 residues. The CDR3 spells CASSLGTGEDRVEETQYF. The CDR3 nucleotides are TGTGCCAGCAGTCTCGGGACAGGGGAAGATCGGGTGGAAGAGACCCAGTACTTC.